The rows below give T cell receptor beta chains drawn from one sample of a study of blood T cell repertoires in COVID-19. Assay: immunoSEQ multiplex PCR; the TCRdb copy retains only in-frame clones and omits some. The sample records 250,000 or so clones, about 87% being singletons. The source material was peripheral blood. These TCRs come from a woman aged 25-40 years with COVID-19, enrolled during active disease. CDR3s include the opening cysteine and the closing phenylalanine or tryptophan. The order of the fields is V gene, J gene, CDR3 protein.

v_call: TRBV3-1/TRBV3-2; j_call: TRBJ1-5; cdr3_aa: CASSPGGQLNQPQHF
v_call: TRBV21-1; j_call: TRBJ1-3; cdr3_aa: CASSSGQGLSEALIISGNTIYF
v_call: TRBV5-6; j_call: TRBJ1-6; cdr3_aa: CASSPQGAHNSPLHF
v_call: TRBV7-9; j_call: TRBJ2-1; cdr3_aa: CASSFSGLGNEQFF
v_call: TRBV11-2; j_call: TRBJ2-5; cdr3_aa: CASSIGTSGAQETQYF
v_call: TRBV11-2; j_call: TRBJ1-5; cdr3_aa: CASSVEAGLHQPQHF
v_call: TRBV10-3; j_call: TRBJ2-3; cdr3_aa: CAISEALGLAGAYTDTQYF
v_call: TRBV29-1; j_call: TRBJ1-1; cdr3_aa: CSVVTGVTEAFF
v_call: TRBV30; j_call: TRBJ1-1; cdr3_aa: CAWSVLDSTEAFF
v_call: TRBV6-1; j_call: TRBJ1-4; cdr3_aa: CASRSKETTNEKLFF
v_call: TRBV14; j_call: TRBJ2-1; cdr3_aa: CASSQWGQAYNEQFF
v_call: TRBV14; j_call: TRBJ1-2; cdr3_aa: CASSHSGRGVGYTF
v_call: TRBV7-9; j_call: TRBJ1-2; cdr3_aa: CASSARGGLGGYTF